The 8 T cell receptor beta chains reported below all come from one sample, sequenced in a study of blood T cells in healthy people across ages. A second roughly 6 to 11 cycle PCR used barcoded and J-beta primers. TCRdb used MiXCR to reprocess the 5' RACE reads, holding one entry per CDR3 protein. The data contain 1,500,000 or so distinct CDR3 sequences, roughly 43% of them seen just once; the ten biggest clones take up about 4.1%. The sequenced sample was blood. All receptors derive from a woman aged 18-29 years in good health.

The chain recombines TRBV18 with TRBJ1-2, with 9 positions matching TRBD1. V dropped 0 bases and J dropped 8; count of bases not matched to a gene: 7. Germline-derived CDR1 and CDR2 are KGHSH and LQKENI. The CDR3 is made up of 15 amino acids. The CDR3 loop is CASSPPGDRVGGYTF. The CDR3 DNA sequence: TGTGCCAGCTCACCACCGGGGGACAGGGTCGGAGGCTACACCTTC.

This sequence joins TRBV5-1 and TRBJ1-2, with a tentative D call TRBD1 (6 bases). Trimming took off 5 bases at V and 6 bases at J, with 11 bases between the two ends. This CDR3 is 12 amino acids long. CDR1 is SGHRS, CDR2 YFSETQ, per germline. The DNA for the CDR3 is TGCGCCAGCAGTTACGGGACAAATGGCTACACCTTC. This codes for CASSYGTNGYTF.

In the case of this clonotype: A junction boundary mismatches the germline segment, possibly from a read error. The genes are TRBV4-3 and TRBJ2-1; D is unresolved. Germline assignment: CDR1 LGHNA and CDR2 YSLEER. The CDR3 is 14 residues long. The CDR3 DNA reads TGCGCCGGCAGCCAACCAGGCCGCAACAATGAGCAGTTCTTC. Protein sequence: CAGSQPGRNNEQFF.

V usage is TRBV2 and J usage is TRBJ1-1; D remains ambiguous. This CDR3 comprises 11 residues. Germline V gene lookup returns CDR1 SNHLY and CDR2 FYNNEI. The V end was cut by 8 bases, the J end by 4 bases, with 8 bases between. The CDR3 is CASVETTEAFF. The CDR3 region has the DNA TGTGCCAGCGTCGAGACCACTGAAGCTTTCTTT.

This clonotype was seen a handful of times. The chain is built from TRBV29-1 and TRBJ2-1; tentatively, D is TRBD2 (6 bases). V dropped 4 bases and J dropped 0 bases, with 16 bases sitting between them. Germline assignment: CDR1 SQVTM and CDR2 ANQGSEA. This CDR3 has 16 residues. This chain's CDR3 is CSVAKRVIPSYNEQFF. CDR3 DNA sequence: TGCAGCGTTGCTAAGCGGGTGATACCCTCCTACAATGAGCAGTTCTTC.

The chain uses TRBV10-3 and TRBJ2-4, with 9 bases identical to TRBD2. The CDR3 has 15 residues. J lost 9 bases, V lost 0 bases, and 6 bases had no gene match. Germline lookup yields CDR1 ENHRY and CDR2 SYGVKD. The CDR3 here is CAISESPGTSSIQYF. For the CDR3, the DNA is TGTGCCATCAGTGAGTCACCCGGGACTAGCAGCATTCAGTACTTC.

The V and J genes are TRBV6-6 and TRBJ1-2; D is ambiguous. CDR1 MNHNY and CDR2 SVGAGI come from the germline V gene (reference sequence). V was trimmed by 8 bases and J by 5 bases, leaving 18 bases between them. The CDR3 covers 14 residues. The CDR3 is CASETRGLGYGYTF. In DNA, the CDR3 is TGTGCCAGCGAGACACGCGGGCTGGGGTATGGCTACACCTTC.

The V call is TRBV19, the J call TRBJ2-7; 8 nucleotides agree with TRBD1. The J segment lost 9 bases and the V segment lost 6 bases, leaving 16 bases of the junction unmatched. CDR1 and CDR2 (germline): LNHDA, SQIVND (reference sequence). CDR3 length: 15 amino acids. The CDR3 spells CASSRQGSTINGQYF. Here the CDR3 DNA reads TGTGCCAGTAGCCGACAGGGGTCTACAATAAATGGGCAGTACTTC.